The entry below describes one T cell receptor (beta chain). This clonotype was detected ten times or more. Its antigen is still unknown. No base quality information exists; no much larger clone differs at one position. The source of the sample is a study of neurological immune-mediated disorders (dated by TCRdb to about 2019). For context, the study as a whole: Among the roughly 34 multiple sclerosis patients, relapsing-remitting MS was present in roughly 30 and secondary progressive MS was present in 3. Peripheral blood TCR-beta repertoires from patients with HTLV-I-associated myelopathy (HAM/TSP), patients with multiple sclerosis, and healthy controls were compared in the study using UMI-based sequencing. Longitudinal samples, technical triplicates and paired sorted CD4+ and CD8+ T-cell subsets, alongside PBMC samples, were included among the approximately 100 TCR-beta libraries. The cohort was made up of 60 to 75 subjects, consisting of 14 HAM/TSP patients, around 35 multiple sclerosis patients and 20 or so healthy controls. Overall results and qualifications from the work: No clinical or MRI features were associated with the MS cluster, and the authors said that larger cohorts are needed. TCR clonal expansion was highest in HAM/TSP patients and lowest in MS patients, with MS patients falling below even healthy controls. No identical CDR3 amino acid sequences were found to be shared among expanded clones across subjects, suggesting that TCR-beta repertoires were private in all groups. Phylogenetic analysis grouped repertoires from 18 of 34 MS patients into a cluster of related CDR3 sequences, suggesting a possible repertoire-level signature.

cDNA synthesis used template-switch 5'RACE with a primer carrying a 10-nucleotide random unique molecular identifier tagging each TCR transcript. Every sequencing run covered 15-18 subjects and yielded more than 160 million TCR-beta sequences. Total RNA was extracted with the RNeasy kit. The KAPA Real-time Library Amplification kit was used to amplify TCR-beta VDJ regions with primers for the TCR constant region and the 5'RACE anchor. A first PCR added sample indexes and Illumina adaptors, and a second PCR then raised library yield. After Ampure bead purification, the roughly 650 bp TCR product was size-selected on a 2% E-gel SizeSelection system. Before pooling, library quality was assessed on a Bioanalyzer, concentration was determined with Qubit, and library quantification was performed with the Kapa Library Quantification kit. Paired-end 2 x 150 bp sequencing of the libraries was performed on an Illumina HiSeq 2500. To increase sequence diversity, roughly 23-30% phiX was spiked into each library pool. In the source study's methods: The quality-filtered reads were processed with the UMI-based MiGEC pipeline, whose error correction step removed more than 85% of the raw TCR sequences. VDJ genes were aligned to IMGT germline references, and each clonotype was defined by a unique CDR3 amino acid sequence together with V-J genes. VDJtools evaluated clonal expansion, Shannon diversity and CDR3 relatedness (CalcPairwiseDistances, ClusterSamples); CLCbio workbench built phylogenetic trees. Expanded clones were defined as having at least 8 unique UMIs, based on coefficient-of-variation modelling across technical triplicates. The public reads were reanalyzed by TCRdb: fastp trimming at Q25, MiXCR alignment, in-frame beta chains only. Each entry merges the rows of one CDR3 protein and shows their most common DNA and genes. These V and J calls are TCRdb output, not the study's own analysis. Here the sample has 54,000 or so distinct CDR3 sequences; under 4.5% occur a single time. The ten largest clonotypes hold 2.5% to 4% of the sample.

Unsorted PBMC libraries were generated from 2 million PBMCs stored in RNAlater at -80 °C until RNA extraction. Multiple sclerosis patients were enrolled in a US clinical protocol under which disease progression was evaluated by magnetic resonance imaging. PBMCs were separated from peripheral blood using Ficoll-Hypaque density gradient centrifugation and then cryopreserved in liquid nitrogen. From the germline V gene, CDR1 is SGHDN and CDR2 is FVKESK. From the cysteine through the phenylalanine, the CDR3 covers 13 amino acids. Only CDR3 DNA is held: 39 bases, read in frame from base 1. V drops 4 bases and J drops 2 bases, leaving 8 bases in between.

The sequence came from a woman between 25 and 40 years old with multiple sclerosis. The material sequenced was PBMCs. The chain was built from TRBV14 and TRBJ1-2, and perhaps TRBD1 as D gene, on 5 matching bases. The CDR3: CASSPGLNYGYTF. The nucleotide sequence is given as TGTGCCAGCAGCCCGGGACTCAACTATGGCTACACCTTC.